The rows below give T cell receptor beta chains drawn from one sample of a study of blood T cells in healthy people across ages. In TCRdb, the 5' RACE reads were re-called with MiXCR into one record per CDR3 protein. The data contain about 940,000 distinct CDR3 sequences, about 44% of them singletons. Sequences were obtained from blood. The receptor source for this set is a man younger than 45 in good health. The CDR3 runs from the conserved cysteine through the conserved F or W. The order of the fields is J gene, V gene, clone size, D gene, CDR3 protein, CDR3 DNA. D genes are given only for firm matches. Rows may omit the clone size; those that give it use once, few, many or a size class.

j_gene: TRBJ2-1; v_gene: TRBV3-1; abundance: few; d_gene: TRBD2; CDR3aa: CASSARPLAGLDNEQFF; CDR3nt: TGTGCCAGCAGCGCAAGGCCCCTAGCGGGGCTGGACAATGAGCAGTTCTTC
j_gene: TRBJ2-4; v_gene: TRBV12-3/TRBV12-4; abundance: -; d_gene: -; CDR3aa: CASSWRNLAKNIQYF; CDR3nt: TGTGCCAGCAGTTGGCGGAATTTAGCCAAAAACATTCAGTACTTC
j_gene: TRBJ2-2; v_gene: TRBV25-1; abundance: -; d_gene: TRBD1; CDR3aa: CASSEGTGPGSGELFF; CDR3nt: TGTGCCAGCAGTGAGGGGACAGGGCCCGGGTCCGGGGAGCTGTTTTTT
j_gene: TRBJ2-5; v_gene: TRBV4-2; abundance: -; d_gene: TRBD1; CDR3aa: CASSQVGTASEETQYF; CDR3nt: TGTGCCAGCAGCCAAGTTGGGACAGCCTCGGAAGAGACCCAGTACTTC
j_gene: TRBJ2-5; v_gene: TRBV3-1; abundance: -; d_gene: -; CDR3aa: CASSQGQEIWKTQYF; CDR3nt: TGTGCCAGCAGCCAAGGACAGGAGATATGGAAGACCCAGTACTTC
j_gene: TRBJ1-4; v_gene: TRBV3-1; abundance: -; d_gene: TRBD1; CDR3aa: CASSQYNRGSNEKLFF; CDR3nt: TGTGCCAGCAGCCAATACAACAGGGGATCGAATGAAAAACTGTTTTTT
j_gene: TRBJ1-1; v_gene: TRBV12-3/TRBV12-4; abundance: -; d_gene: -; CDR3aa: CASSATPPEGPHSPFNTEAFF; CDR3nt: TGTGCCAGCAGTGCCACCCCTCCTGAGGGCCCGCACTCCCCTTTCAACACTGAAGCTTTCTTT
j_gene: TRBJ2-7; v_gene: TRBV5-4; abundance: -; d_gene: -; CDR3aa: CASSESGYPYEQYF; CDR3nt: TGTGCCAGCAGCGAGTCGGGATACCCTTACGAGCAGTACTTC
j_gene: TRBJ1-2; v_gene: TRBV5-4; abundance: many; d_gene: TRBD1; CDR3aa: CASSMGQGDFGYTF; CDR3nt: TGTGCCAGCAGCATGGGACAGGGTGACTTCGGCTACACCTTC
j_gene: TRBJ2-3; v_gene: TRBV20-1; abundance: -; d_gene: TRBD1; CDR3aa: CSATGTGASASDTQYF; CDR3nt: TGCAGTGCTACCGGGACAGGGGCTTCCGCATCAGATACGCAGTATTTT
j_gene: TRBJ2-6; v_gene: TRBV19; abundance: -; d_gene: -; CDR3aa: CASSILQISGANVLTF; CDR3nt: TGTGCCAGTAGTATTTTGCAGATCTCTGGGGCCAACGTCCTGACTTTC
j_gene: TRBJ1-5; v_gene: TRBV27; abundance: few; d_gene: -; CDR3aa: CASTEMGGGSNQPQHF; CDR3nt: TGTGCCAGCACTGAGATGGGGGGAGGGAGCAATCAGCCCCAGCATTTT
j_gene: TRBJ2-7; v_gene: TRBV3-1; abundance: -; d_gene: -; CDR3aa: CASSQVPAVHEQYF; CDR3nt: TGTGCCAGCAGCCAGGTCCCGGCCGTCCACGAGCAGTACTTC
j_gene: TRBJ2-1; v_gene: TRBV5-6; abundance: -; d_gene: -; CDR3aa: CASSPHTGYNEQFF; CDR3nt: TGTGCCAGCAGCCCCCACACGGGCTACAATGAGCAGTTCTTC
j_gene: TRBJ1-1; v_gene: TRBV5-5; abundance: few; d_gene: -; CDR3aa: CASSHQGRDTEAFF; CDR3nt: TGTGCCAGCAGTCATCAGGGTAGGGACACTGAAGCTTTCTTT
j_gene: TRBJ2-7; v_gene: TRBV7-8; abundance: few; d_gene: -; CDR3aa: CASSSMVASSYEQYF; CDR3nt: TGTGCCAGCAGCTCCATGGTAGCCTCCTCCTACGAGCAGTACTTC
j_gene: TRBJ1-1; v_gene: TRBV6-2/TRBV6-3; abundance: -; d_gene: -; CDR3aa: CASSYGTFNTEAFF; CDR3nt: TGTGCCAGCAGTTATGGGACGTTTAACACTGAAGCTTTCTTT
j_gene: TRBJ2-3; v_gene: TRBV4-2; abundance: few; d_gene: -; CDR3aa: CASSQEPARTSTDTQYF; CDR3nt: TGTGCCAGCAGCCAAGAGCCGGCAAGAACTAGCACAGATACGCAGTATTTT
j_gene: TRBJ1-2; v_gene: TRBV27; abundance: -; d_gene: TRBD1; CDR3aa: CASSFYRDSLGYTF; CDR3nt: TGTGCCAGCAGTTTCTACCGGGACAGCCTAGGCTACACCTTC
j_gene: TRBJ1-4; v_gene: TRBV20-1; abundance: few; d_gene: -; CDR3aa: CSAKGPVNEKLFF; CDR3nt: TGCAGTGCCAAGGGGCCAGTTAATGAAAAACTGTTTTTT
j_gene: TRBJ1-5; v_gene: TRBV5-1; abundance: -; d_gene: -; CDR3aa: CASSFTGDSNQPQHF; CDR3nt: TGCGCCAGCAGCTTTACAGGTGATAGCAATCAGCCCCAGCATTTT
j_gene: TRBJ2-1; v_gene: TRBV5-8; abundance: -; d_gene: -; CDR3aa: CASSLWGVRDYNEQFF; CDR3nt: TGTGCCAGCAGCTTGTGGGGGGTCAGAGACTACAATGAGCAGTTCTTC